This entry lists 8 T cell receptor beta chains sequenced from one sample in a study of tumor-infiltrating lymphocytes in primary liver carcinoma. Starting material for RNA and DNA co-extraction consisted of about 17-31 mg of unsorted bulk tissue. TCR beta cDNA was prepared out of roughly 520 ng total RNA by means of a constant-region primer. ARM-PCR was slightly modified, and three nested multiplex PCR rounds with it gave rise to the TCR beta libraries. The opening two PCR rounds, around 9 cycles each, paired TRBV1-TRBV30 forward primers with a C-beta reverse primer. One entry per CDR3 protein results from TCRdb running MiXCR on the multiplex PCR reads. The repertoire consists of about 64,000 distinct CDR3 sequences, with roughly two thirds occurring once and the leading ten covering 40% to 45%. The sample consisted of liver tumor tissue from sampling region 4. Subset specified: tumor region T4, right-lateral pole. Receptors originate from a man aged 35 to 55 with primary liver carcinoma and hepatitis B virus infection.

This clonotype was seen at least ten times. The rearrangement links TRBV12-3 or TRBV12-4 to TRBJ2-1; D not certain. V lost 2 bases, J lost 9 bases, and 5 bases lay in between. The CDR3 totals 11 residues. The CDR3 nucleotides read TGTGCCAGCAGTTTAATGGTTGAGCAGTTCTTC. This gives the protein CASSLMVEQFF.

With regard to this clonotype: Because the CDR3 is missing its conserved closing phenylalanine or tryptophan, this is likely a read error. The chain recombines TRBV10-3 with TRBJ1-1, with TRBD1 as a possible D gene (5 bases). This CDR3 comprises 13 residues. Looked up from germline, CDR1 is ENHRY and CDR2 is SYGVKD. DNA of the CDR3: TGTGACATCAGGCAGGGATTTAGCACTGAAGCTTTCTTG. Its translation: CDIRQGFSTEAFL.

The V call is TRBV5-6, the J call TRBJ1-6; TRBD1 might be the D (5 bases). This CDR3 is built from 15 residues. CDR1 is SGHDT, CDR2 YYEEEE, per germline. Trimming took 0 bases from V and 8 from J, leaving 12 bases between them. The CDR3 here is CASSLVLRGDSPLHF. In DNA, the CDR3 is TGTGCCAGCAGCTTGGTCCTCCGAGGGGATTCACCCCTCCACTTT.

V and J are TRBV4-2 and TRBJ2-1; D gene unclear. The germline V gene has CDR1 LGHNA and CDR2 YNFKEQ. The length of the CDR3 is 13 residues. Trimming shortened V by 4 bases and J by 7 bases, and 11 bases separated the two germline ends. The CDR3 protein is CASSPETRNEQFF. Here the CDR3 DNA reads TGTGCCAGCAGCCCGGAGACGCGTAATGAGCAGTTCTTC.

Note on this clonotype: Mismatch with germline at one junction end may stem from a read error. The chain has TRBV29-1 and TRBJ2-1; D may be TRBD2 (6 bases). This CDR3 spans 12 amino acids. The germline V gene has CDR1 SQVTM and CDR2 ANQGSEA. CDR3 bases: TGTAGCCTCCGAAAGGGAGGTAATGAGTGGTTCTTC. This translates into CSLRKGGNEWFF.

This clonotype was detected only a few times. With a much larger clone just one base away, this may be a read error. V and J are TRBV13 and TRBJ2-1, with D perhaps TRBD2 (5 bases). Trimming pared 7 bases from V and 9 bases from J, leaving 13 bases between. The CDR3 sequence is 12 residues long. Germline CDR1 reads PRHDT; CDR2 reads FYEKMQ (reference sequence). DNA for the CDR3: TGTGCCAGCACCCTCCTAGGGAGTGAGCAGTTCTTC. Protein sequence: CASTLLGSEQFF.

This clonotype was seen more than once but under ten times. A much larger clone lies a single base off, so this may be a read error. This chain connects TRBV5-6 to TRBJ2-5; tentative D call: TRBD2 (6 bases). The V gene lost 0 bases and the J gene lost 4 bases, with 7 bases spanning the gap. The germline gives CDR1 SGHDT, CDR2 YYEEEE. CDR3 length: 13 amino acids. CDR3: CASSLAGGETQYF. The CDR3 DNA follows: TGTGCCAGCAGCTTGGCCGGGGGAGAGACCCAGTACTTC.

The gene calls are TRBV30 and TRBJ2-1; D is ambiguous. Germline CDR1 and CDR2: GTSNPN and SVGIG (reference sequence). CDR3 length: 11 amino acids. The CDR3 DNA follows: TGTACCCGGGTGGAATACAATGAGCAGTTCTTC. It yields the protein CTRVEYNEQFF.